This T cell receptor (beta chain) was observed in a study of OX40 agonist ivuxolimab in advanced cancers. Points from the study as a whole: Among T cells, CD8+ cells averaged more expanded clones than CD4+ cells.

From germline, CDR1 is MNHEY and CDR2 SMNVEV (reference sequence). The CDR3 covers 17 residues. With V trimmed by 6 bases and J by 0 bases, 9 bases remained unmatched. Here immunoSEQ multiplex PCR was the method, and the copy in TCRdb shows in-frame clones only, minus some. The sample contains 70,000 or so clones, roughly nine tenths of which appear only once. As regards this clone: The antigen is not known.

The sequencing used CD4+ or CD8+ T cells sorted from blood, collected in a trial of the OX40 agonist ivuxolimab. This clonotype was obtained from an adult with an advanced solid tumor such as melanoma, head and neck, liver or kidney cancer. The chain couples TRBV27 to TRBJ2-1, with TRBD2 matching over 9 bases. The CDR3 bases are TGTGCCAGCAGGGAACTAGCGGGCCAAAGCTCCTACAATGAGCAGTTCTTC. As protein: CASRELAGQSSYNEQFF.